The present entry profiles one T cell receptor (beta chain) with its context. The target antigen is unknown. The source of the sample is a study of response to subunit inactivated influenza vaccine. Whole-study findings and limits: It was the authors' suggestion that each seasonal influenza vaccination recruits few new T cells.

TCRdb redid the calling of the RT-PCR reads with MiXCR, one entry per CDR3 protein. This sample yields hundreds of thousands of distinct CDR3 sequences, of which approximately 15% are seen a single time; 6.5% to 8.5% belongs to the top ten. From germline, CDR1 is GTSNPN and CDR2 SVGIG (reference sequence). There are 17 residues in the CDR3. V lost 0 bases and J lost 4, with 21 bases in between. This chain links TRBV30 with TRBJ1-1; D uncertain. The sequencing here drew on PBMCs from blood, taken 14 days before vaccination. The receptor's source is a man between 45 and 60 years old who received an inactivated influenza vaccine. As DNA, the CDR3 is TGTGCCTGGAGTGTAATAGGGCTCCGTAGGATGGGCACTGAAGCTTTCTTT. Translation: CAWSVIGLRRMGTEAFF.